This T cell receptor (beta chain) was obtained from a study of human T cells and chemical hapten exposure (dated by TCRdb to the early 2020s). Study-wide context: The libraries were sequenced as a pool, and the TCR yield per sample differed mostly because of small variations in library volumes within the pool. In alopecia patients, the study followed how the peripheral blood TCR repertoire changed in vivo over primary and secondary sensitization to diphenylcyclopropenone (DPC), a hapten. Each blood RNA sample was used to sequence both TCR alpha and TCR beta chains.

As regards this clonotype: Its antigen is unknown. No much larger clone is present one base from it, and per-base qualities are unavailable.

Summary of the overall study and its limitations: No change with DPC sensitization was found in the number of TCRs above 1 in 1000 frequency, and no evidence of global repertoire structure alterations was found. After repeated subsampling, the strength of the expansion versus patch-test correlation and the threshold at which it became significant changed.

Library generation was performed with 5' RACE. The run used an Illumina MiSeq. During library preparation, unique molecular identifiers were attached to individual cDNA molecules so that TCRs could be counted quantitatively and reproducibly. Concerning the study's data processing: The median number of TCRs per sample was some 100,000, ranging from about 20,000 to 700,000. The Decombinator software suite was used to annotate the V, J and CDR3 of the TCR reads. To make PS versus PT1 abundance plots, every sample was subsampled to the same number of TCRs (28,000). Expanded TCRs were defined as absent before sensitization and observed at least eight times at the 2-week time point. The public reads were reanalyzed by TCRdb: fastp trimming at Q25, MiXCR alignment, in-frame beta chains only. Each CDR3 protein gets just one entry, which takes the most common genes and DNA from the rows behind it. The V and J calls shown here were made by TCRdb, not taken from the authors' results. This sample is represented by about 140,000 distinct CDR3 sequences; roughly 4% of them were singletons. The biggest ten clones account for over 1.1% of the sample.

CDR1 and CDR2 (SGHDN, FVKESK) derive from the germline V gene. From the cysteine through the phenylalanine, the CDR3 covers 17 amino acids. Kept here is only the CDR3 DNA, which spans 51 bases and is read in frame from base 1. Cut back by 0 bases and 4 bases, the V and J ends lie 17 bases apart. Total RNA was extracted from unfractionated whole blood collected in Tempus Blood RNA tubes. Roughly 5 healthy volunteers served as TCR sequencing controls and were bled at day 0, 2 weeks and 6 weeks. The receptor was derived from a female donor in good health. The rearranged chain carries TRBV14 and TRBJ2-3; the D gene is unclear. The CDR3 sequence is CASSQEFARIRADTQYF. The bases are TGTGCCAGCAGCCAAGAGTTCGCCCGGATAAGGGCAGATACGCAGTATTTT.